These T cell receptor beta chains were read from a single sample in a study of CD8+ T cells in alopecia areata. This table comes from immunoSEQ multiplex PCR, and its TCRdb copy is limited to in-frame clones, with some not included. The data show around 290,000 clones, with roughly 60% seen just once and more than 1.5% held by the top ten. The sample here was CD4+ T cells sorted from blood, taken at week 24, from a patient treated with tofacitinib. Receptor source: a human donor with alopecia areata. CDR3s include the opening cysteine and the closing phenylalanine or tryptophan. A D gene is named only where the DNA matches it firmly. Only some rows state a clone size, as once, few, many or a class for expanded clones.

j_call,v_call,d_call,cdr3_length,clone_size,cdr3_aa,cdr3_nt
TRBJ2-3,TRBV5-1,-,16,once,CASSLAGGVGTDTQYF,TGCGCCAGCAGCTTGGCCGGGGGAGTCGGCACAGATACGCAGTATTTT
TRBJ1-6,TRBV4-1,-,15,-,CASSPTGTVYSPLHF,TGCGCCAGCAGCCCGACAGGAACCGTGTATTCACCCCTCCACTTT
TRBJ1-5,TRBV30,-,13,once,CAWSGTGVQPQHF,TGTGCCTGGTCTGGGACCGGGGTACAGCCCCAGCATTTT
TRBJ1-2,TRBV7-2,-,11,once,CASSQIMADTF,TGTGCCAGCAGCCAGATAATGGCGGACACCTTC
TRBJ1-1,TRBV6-6,-,11,-,CASLGYTEAFF,TGTGCCAGCCTAGGGTACACTGAAGCTTTCTTT
TRBJ1-6,TRBV7-8,TRBD1,16,-,CASSLDWQGARSPLHF,TGTGCCAGCAGCTTAGATTGGCAGGGGGCTCGTTCACCCCTCCACTTT
TRBJ2-7,TRBV18,-,14,-,CASSPSGVTGEQYF,TGTGCCAGCTCACCATCCGGGGTCACTGGCGAGCAGTACTTC
TRBJ2-7,TRBV29-1,TRBD2,14,few,CSVEGGTSGYEQYF,TGCAGCGTTGAAGGCGGGACTAGCGGATACGAGCAGTACTTC
TRBJ1-2,TRBV9,TRBD1,14,-,CASSASDRVRGYTF,TGTGCCAGCAGCGCCTCGGACAGGGTCAGGGGCTACACCTTC
TRBJ2-5,TRBV4-1,-,16,few,CASSPSPLALGKTQYF,TGCGCCAGCAGCCCGTCCCCCTTAGCGTTAGGAAAGACCCAGTACTTC
TRBJ2-7,TRBV19,TRBD1,20,-,CASSISERGQGLTSTYEQYF,TGTGCCAGTAGTATATCAGAGAGAGGACAGGGCCTAACGTCAACCTACGAGCAGTACTTC
TRBJ2-7,TRBV14,-,15,few,CASSPPGTVNYEQYF,TGTGCCAGCAGTCCCCCGGGGACTGTCAACTACGAGCAGTACTTC
TRBJ1-5,TRBV4-2,-,16,-,CASSQERASRDQPQHF,TGTGCCAGCAGCCAAGAGAGGGCAAGCAGAGATCAGCCCCAGCATTTT